What follows is one T cell receptor (beta chain) and its context. The sample originates from a study of CDR3 diversity in severe acne. The germline CDR1 and CDR2 sequences are SGHVS and FQNEAQ. This CDR3 region has 15 residues. Trimming removed 1 base from V and 4 bases from J, with 12 bases in between. TCRdb recomputed calls from the PCR reads with MiXCR, one row per CDR3 protein. This table holds fewer than 90,000 distinct CDR3 sequences, roughly 49% found once. The receptor was isolated from a male donor with severe acne vulgaris. The genes are TRBV7-8 and TRBJ2-3, with D perhaps matching TRBD1 or TRBD2 (5 bases each). Sequencing was performed on blood. The CDR3 nucleotides are TGTGCCAGCAGCTTAGTAACGGGACCCGCAGATACGCAGTATTTT. Amino acids: CASSLVTGPADTQYF.